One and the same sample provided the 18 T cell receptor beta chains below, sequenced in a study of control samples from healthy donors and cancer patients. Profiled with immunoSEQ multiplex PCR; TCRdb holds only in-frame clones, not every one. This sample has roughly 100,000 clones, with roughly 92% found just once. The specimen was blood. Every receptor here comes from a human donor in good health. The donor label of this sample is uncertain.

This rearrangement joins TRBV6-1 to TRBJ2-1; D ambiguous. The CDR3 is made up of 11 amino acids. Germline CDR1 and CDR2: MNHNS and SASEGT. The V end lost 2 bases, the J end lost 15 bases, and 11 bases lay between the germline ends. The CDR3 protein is CASSETPGLFF. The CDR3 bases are TGTGCCAGCAGTGAAACCCCGGGTCTGTTCTTC.

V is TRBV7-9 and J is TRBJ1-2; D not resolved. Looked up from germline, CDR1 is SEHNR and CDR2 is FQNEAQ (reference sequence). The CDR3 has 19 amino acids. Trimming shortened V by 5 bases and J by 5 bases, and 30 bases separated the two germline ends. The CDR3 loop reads CASSLDPNIPGSQVYGYTF. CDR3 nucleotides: TGTGCCAGCAGCCTAGACCCCAACATTCCCGGGAGCCAGGTATATGGCTACACCTTC.

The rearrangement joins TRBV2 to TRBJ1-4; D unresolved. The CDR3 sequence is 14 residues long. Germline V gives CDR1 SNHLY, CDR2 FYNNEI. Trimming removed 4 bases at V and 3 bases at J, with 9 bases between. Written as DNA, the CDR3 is TGTGCCAGCAGTGCCCGTGGGGCTAATGAAAAACTGTTTTTT. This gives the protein CASSARGANEKLFF.

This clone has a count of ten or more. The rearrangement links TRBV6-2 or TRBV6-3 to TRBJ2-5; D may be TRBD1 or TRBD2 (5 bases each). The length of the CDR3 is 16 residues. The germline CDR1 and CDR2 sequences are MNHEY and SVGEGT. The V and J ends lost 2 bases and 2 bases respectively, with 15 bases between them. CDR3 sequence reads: CASSYRRGRDQETQYF. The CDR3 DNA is TGTGCCAGCAGTTACCGAAGGGGCCGGGATCAAGAGACCCAGTACTTC.

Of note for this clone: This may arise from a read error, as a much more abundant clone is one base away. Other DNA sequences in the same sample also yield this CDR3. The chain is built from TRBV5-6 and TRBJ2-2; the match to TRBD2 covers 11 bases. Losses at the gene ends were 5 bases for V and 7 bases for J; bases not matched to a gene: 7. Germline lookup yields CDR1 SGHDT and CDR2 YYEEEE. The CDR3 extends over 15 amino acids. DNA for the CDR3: TGTGCCAGCAGATTTACTAGCGGGGGTGGCGGGGAGCTGTTTTTT. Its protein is CASRFTSGGGGELFF. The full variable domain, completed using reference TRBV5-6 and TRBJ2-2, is DAGVTQSPTHLIKTRGQQVTLRCSPKSGHDTVSWYQQALGQGPQFIFQYYEEEERQRGNFPDRFSGHQFPNYSSELNVNALLLGDSALYLCASRFTSGGGGELFFGEGSRLTVL.

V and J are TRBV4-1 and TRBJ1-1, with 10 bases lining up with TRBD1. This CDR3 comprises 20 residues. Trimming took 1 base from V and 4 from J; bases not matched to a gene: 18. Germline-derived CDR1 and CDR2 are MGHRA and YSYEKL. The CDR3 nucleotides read TGCGCCAGCAGCCAAGTGAAAGCCGGGACAGGGGCGTTGGGTTTCACTGAAGCTTTCTTT. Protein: CASSQVKAGTGALGFTEAFF.

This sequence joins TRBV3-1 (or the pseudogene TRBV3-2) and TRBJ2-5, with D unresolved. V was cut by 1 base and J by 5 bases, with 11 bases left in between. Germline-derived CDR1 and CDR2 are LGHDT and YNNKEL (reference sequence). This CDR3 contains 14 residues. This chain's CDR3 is CASSQGPSSETQYF. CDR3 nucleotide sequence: TGTGCCAGCAGCCAAGGTCCGAGTTCCGAGACCCAGTACTTC.

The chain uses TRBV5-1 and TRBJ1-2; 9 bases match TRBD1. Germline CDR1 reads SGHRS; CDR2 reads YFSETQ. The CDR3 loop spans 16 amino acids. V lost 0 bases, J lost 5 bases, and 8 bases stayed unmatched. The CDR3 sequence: CASSLDGTGTTYGYTF. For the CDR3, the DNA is TGCGCCAGCAGCTTGGATGGGACAGGGACTACTTATGGCTACACCTTC.

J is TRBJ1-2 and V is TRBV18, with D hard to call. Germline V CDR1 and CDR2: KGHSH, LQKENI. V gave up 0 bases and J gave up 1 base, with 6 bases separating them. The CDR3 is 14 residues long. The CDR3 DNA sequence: TGTGCCAGCTCACCACCGTACCTTAACTATGGCTACACCTTC. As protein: CASSPPYLNYGYTF.

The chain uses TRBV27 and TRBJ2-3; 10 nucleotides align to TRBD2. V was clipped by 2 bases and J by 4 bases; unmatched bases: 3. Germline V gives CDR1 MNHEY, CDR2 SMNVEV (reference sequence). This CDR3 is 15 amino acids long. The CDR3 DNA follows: TGTGCCAGCAGTTTACGAGCGGGGGGGCCAGATACGCAGTATTTT. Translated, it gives CASSLRAGGPDTQYF.

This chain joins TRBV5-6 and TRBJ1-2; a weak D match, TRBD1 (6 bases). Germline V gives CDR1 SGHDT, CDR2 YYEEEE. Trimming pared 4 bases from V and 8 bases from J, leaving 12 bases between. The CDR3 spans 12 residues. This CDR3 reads CASSHRDKGYTF. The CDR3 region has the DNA TGTGCCAGCAGCCACCGGGACAAGGGCTACACCTTC.

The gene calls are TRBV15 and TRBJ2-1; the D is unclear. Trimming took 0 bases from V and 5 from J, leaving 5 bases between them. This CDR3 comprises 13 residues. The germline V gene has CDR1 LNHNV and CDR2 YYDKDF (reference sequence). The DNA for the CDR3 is TGTGCCACCAGCAGAGATTTGAACAATGAGCAGTTCTTC. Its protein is CATSRDLNNEQFF. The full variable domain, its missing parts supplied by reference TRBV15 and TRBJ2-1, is DAMVIQNPRYQVTQFGKPVTLSCSQTLNHNVMYWYQQKSSQAPKLLFHYYDKDFNNEADTPDNFQSRRPNTSFCFLDIRSPGLGDTAMYLCATSRDLNNEQFFGPGTRLTVL.

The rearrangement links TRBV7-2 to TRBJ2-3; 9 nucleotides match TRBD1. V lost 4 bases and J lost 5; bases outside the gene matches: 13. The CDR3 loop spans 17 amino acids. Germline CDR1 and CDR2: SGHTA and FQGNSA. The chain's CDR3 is CASSSPGTGSFGDTQYF. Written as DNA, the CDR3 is TGTGCCAGCAGCTCACCCGGGACAGGGTCTTTCGGAGATACGCAGTATTTT.

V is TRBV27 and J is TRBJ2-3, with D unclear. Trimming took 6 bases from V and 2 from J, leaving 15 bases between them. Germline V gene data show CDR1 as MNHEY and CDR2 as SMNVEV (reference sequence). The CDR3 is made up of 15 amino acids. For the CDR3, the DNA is TGTGCCAGCAGAGTGACAAAATCCAACACAGATACGCAGTATTTT. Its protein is CASRVTKSNTDTQYF.

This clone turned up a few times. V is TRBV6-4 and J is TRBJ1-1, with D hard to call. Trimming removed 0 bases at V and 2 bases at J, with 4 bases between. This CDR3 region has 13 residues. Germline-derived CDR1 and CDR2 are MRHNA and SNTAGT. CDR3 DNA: TGTGCCAGCAGTGACTCGGCTAACACTGAAGCTTTCTTT. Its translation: CASSDSANTEAFF.

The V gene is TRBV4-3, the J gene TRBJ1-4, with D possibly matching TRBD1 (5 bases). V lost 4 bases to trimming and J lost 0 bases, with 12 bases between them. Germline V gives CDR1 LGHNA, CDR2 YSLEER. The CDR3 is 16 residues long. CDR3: CASSPGHATTNEKLFF. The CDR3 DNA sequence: TGCGCCAGCAGCCCCGGACACGCGACAACTAATGAAAAACTGTTTTTT.

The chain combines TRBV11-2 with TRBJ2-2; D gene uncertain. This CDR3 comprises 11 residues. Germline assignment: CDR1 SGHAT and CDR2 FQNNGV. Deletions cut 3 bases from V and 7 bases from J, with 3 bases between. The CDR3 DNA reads TGTGCCAGCAGCTTGATCGGGGAGCTGTTTTTT. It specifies CASSLIGELFF.

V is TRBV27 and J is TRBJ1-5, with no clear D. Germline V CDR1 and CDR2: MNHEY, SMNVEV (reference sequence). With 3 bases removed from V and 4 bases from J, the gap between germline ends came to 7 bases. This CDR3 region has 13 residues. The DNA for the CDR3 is TGTGCCAGCAGTTTGAGTCTGAATCAGCCCCAGCATTTT. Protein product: CASSLSLNQPQHF.